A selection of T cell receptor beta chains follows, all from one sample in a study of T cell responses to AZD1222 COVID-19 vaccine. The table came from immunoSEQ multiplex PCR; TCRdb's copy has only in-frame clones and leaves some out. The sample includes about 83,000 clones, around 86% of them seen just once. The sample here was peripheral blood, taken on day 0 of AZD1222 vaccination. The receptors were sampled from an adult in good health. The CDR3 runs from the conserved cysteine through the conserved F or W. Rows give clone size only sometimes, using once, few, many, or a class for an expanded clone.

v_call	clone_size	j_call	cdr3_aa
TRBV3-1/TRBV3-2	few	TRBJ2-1	CASSPLSKVGEQFF
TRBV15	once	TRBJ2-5	CATSREAWGYQETQYF
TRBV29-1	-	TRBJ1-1	CSVEDRLGYGVANTEAFF
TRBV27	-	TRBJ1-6	CASSLWGTGNNSPLHF
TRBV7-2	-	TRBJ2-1	CASSLVLAGGHDNEQFF
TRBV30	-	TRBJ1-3	CAWVTGVSGNTIYF
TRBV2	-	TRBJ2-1	CASSYYNEQFF
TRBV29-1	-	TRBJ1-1	CSVGGHFAEAFF
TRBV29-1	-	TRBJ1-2	CSVAGTPGVGYTF
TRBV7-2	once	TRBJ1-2	CASLRGQWDGYTF
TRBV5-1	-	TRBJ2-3	CASSQGQARTDTQYF
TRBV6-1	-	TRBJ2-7	CASSDPSSGSFYEQYF
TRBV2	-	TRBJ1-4	CASSPHSGGGEKLFF
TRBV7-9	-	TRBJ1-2	CASSPPGSVNYGYTF
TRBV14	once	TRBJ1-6	CASSQVQGRSPLHF
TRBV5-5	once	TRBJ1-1	CASSLTGNTEAFF
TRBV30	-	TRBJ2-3	CAWNPGLAGNADTQYF
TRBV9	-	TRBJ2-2	CASSLQTGAGGELFF
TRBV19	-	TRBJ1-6	CASMTGEGHSPLHF
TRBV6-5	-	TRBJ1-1	CASKLQGFTEAFF
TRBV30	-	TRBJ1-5	CAWSTGHSNQPQHF
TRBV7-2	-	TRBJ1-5	CASSSSYSQPQHF
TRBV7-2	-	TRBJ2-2	CASRTWGELFF
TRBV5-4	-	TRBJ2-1	CASSLEDVSNEQFF
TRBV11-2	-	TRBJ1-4	CASSSDRISEKLFF
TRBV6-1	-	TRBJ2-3	CASREKTSGSLPDTQYF
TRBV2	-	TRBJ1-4	CASSELTGNEKLFF
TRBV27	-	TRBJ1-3	CASSMHGRNSGNTIYF
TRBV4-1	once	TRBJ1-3	CASSLGQVSGNTIYF
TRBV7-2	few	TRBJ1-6	CASSQQGARSYNSPLHF
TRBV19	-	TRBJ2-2	CASSSGQGSTGELFF
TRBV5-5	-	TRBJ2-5	CASSPRDRRGETQYF
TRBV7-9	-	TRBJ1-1	CASSSEANTEAFF
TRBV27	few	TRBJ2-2	CASSELPTGELFF
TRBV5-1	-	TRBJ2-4	CASSLISGREDIQYF
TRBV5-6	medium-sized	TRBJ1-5	CASSLRGSNQPQHF
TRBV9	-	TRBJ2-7	CASSAQVGGHEQYF
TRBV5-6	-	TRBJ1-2	CASSLRGGGYTF